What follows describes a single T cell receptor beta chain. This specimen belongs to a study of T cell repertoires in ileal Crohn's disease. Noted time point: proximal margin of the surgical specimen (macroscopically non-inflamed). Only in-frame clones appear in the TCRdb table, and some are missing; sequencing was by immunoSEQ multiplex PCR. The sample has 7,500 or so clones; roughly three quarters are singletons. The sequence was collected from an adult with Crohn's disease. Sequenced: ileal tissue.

CDR3 sequence reads: CASSPDRVNQPQHF. The CDR3 DNA is TGTGCCAGCTCCCCGGACAGGGTTAATCAGCCCCAGCATTTT. The chain is built from TRBV18 and TRBJ1-5, with 8 bases that match TRBD1. V dropped 6 bases and J dropped 4; count of bases not matched to a gene: 5. CDR3 length: 14 amino acids. The V gene's germline CDR1 is KGHSH and CDR2 LQKENI.